This T cell receptor beta chain came from a study of shared clonotypes between healthy human individuals. Trimming removed 5 bases from V and 5 bases from J, with 13 bases in between. Germline V gene sequence: CDR1 KGHSH, CDR2 LQKENI. This CDR3 region has 13 residues. Measured with immunoSEQ multiplex PCR; TCRdb has only the in-frame clones, and not every one. Here the sample spans about 600,000 clones, roughly 72% being singletons. The V call is TRBV18, the J call TRBJ2-7, with D perhaps matching TRBD2 (5 bases). Material for sequencing was PBMCs. This sequence originates from a woman in her forties in good health. Some clones in this sample may be carry-over from other donors' samples. CDR3 nucleotide sequence: TGTGCCAGCTCAACAAGCGGCGGTAACGAGCAGTACTTC. It yields the protein CASSTSGGNEQYF.